This T cell receptor beta chain came from a study of cytomegalovirus exposure and HLA in healthy donors. The protocol was immunoSEQ multiplex PCR, while the TCRdb copy is restricted to in-frame clones and leaves out a portion. The table includes 85,000 to 95,000 clones, about 96% detected once. Germline assignment: CDR1 MNHEY and CDR2 SVGAGI. V was pared by 6 bases and J by 4 bases, with 17 bases between. CDR3 length: 15 amino acids. Sequencing was performed on PBMCs. The sequence derives from a man aged 18 to 29 in good health and CMV-seronegative. The chain employs TRBV6-5 and TRBJ2-3, with unresolved D. CDR3 bases: TGTGCCAGCAGCCCTTTTCTAGGCGGCGCAGATACGCAGTATTTT. Protein: CASSPFLGGADTQYF.